The 18 T cell receptor beta chains given below trace back to one sample, sequenced in a study of T cells in Graves' hyperthyroidism and ophthalmopathy. From RNA transcripts, TCR beta CDR3 regions were amplified. Researchers ran a first-round RT-PCR on the TCR CDR3 using the HTBI primer set. TCRdb processed the multiplex PCR reads anew with MiXCR; each CDR3 protein has one entry. The table shows roughly 420,000 distinct CDR3 sequences, with roughly 13% occurring only once. Sequencing used blood. The receptors were sampled from a woman aged 18-35 years with Graves' hyperthyroidism.

This clonotype has ten or more counts. The V and J genes are TRBV9 and TRBJ2-7; 10 bases align to TRBD1. Germline lookup yields CDR1 SGDLS and CDR2 YYNGEE. The CDR3 covers 17 residues. Trimming cost V 0 bases and J 5 bases; bases outside gene matches: 11. The CDR3 protein is CASSVDPGTGVLNEQYF. The CDR3 nucleotides are TGTGCCAGCAGCGTAGATCCAGGGACAGGGGTACTCAACGAGCAGTACTTC. Full variable domain (missing parts from reference TRBV9 and TRBJ2-7): DSGVTQTPKHLITATGQRVTLRCSPRSGDLSVYWYQQSLDQGLQFLIQYYNGEERAKGNILERFSAQQFPDLHSELNLSSLELGDSALYFCASSVDPGTGVLNEQYFGPGTRLTVT.

V gene TRBV19 combines with J gene TRBJ1-1, with D maybe TRBD1 (6 bases). CDR3 length: 16 residues. The V gene lost 5 bases and the J gene lost 2 bases, with 18 bases spanning the gap. Germline V gene lookup returns CDR1 LNHDA and CDR2 SQIVND (reference sequence). The DNA of the CDR3 is TGTGCCAGTAGTCTTGGAACCAGGGGAACCAACACTGAAGCTTTCTTT. Protein product: CASSLGTRGTNTEAFF. Drawing the rest from reference TRBV19 and TRBJ1-1, the complete variable domain is DGGITQSPKYLFRKEGQNVTLSCEQNLNHDAMYWYRQDPGQGLRLIYYSQIVNDFQKGDIAEGYSVSREKKESFPLTVTSAQKNPTAFYLCASSLGTRGTNTEAFFGQGTRLTVV.

There are a few counts of this clonotype. This chain joins TRBV15 and TRBJ1-5; the D gene is possibly TRBD1 (6 bases). The germline V gene encodes CDR1 LNHNV and CDR2 YYDKDF (reference sequence). V was trimmed by 3 bases and J by 5 bases, leaving 23 bases between them. This CDR3 is built from 18 residues. CDR3 sequence (DNA): TGTGCCACCAGCAGCGTTTTAGTGGGGGGGCGCAGGGATCAGCCCCAGCATTTT. Amino acids: CATSSVLVGGRRDQPQHF.

There are many counts of this clonotype. The V call is TRBV20-1, the J call TRBJ2-3; 9 nucleotides align to TRBD1. The CDR3 consists of 16 residues. The V segment lost 4 bases and the J segment 4 bases; nucleotides outside the gene matches: 12. Germline V CDR1 and CDR2: DFQATT, SNEGSKA (reference sequence). This CDR3 is CSANPTLGQGSDTQYF. The CDR3, as DNA: TGCAGTGCTAATCCAACCCTGGGACAGGGCTCAGATACGCAGTATTTT.

This clonotype was detected only once. The V gene is TRBV7-8, the J gene TRBJ2-2, with TRBD2 identical over 12 bases. J lost 6 bases, V lost 1 base, and 15 bases had no gene match. CDR3 length equals 20 residues. Germline V gene data show CDR1 as SGHVS and CDR2 as FQNEAQ. The CDR3 sequence is CASSLGPDWLAGGPAGELFF. The DNA of the CDR3 is TGTGCCAGCAGCTTAGGCCCTGACTGGCTAGCGGGAGGGCCGGCCGGGGAGCTGTTTTTT.

This clonotype was counted ten times or more. The V call is TRBV6-1, the J call TRBJ2-5; no definite D call. The V gene's germline CDR1 is MNHNS and CDR2 SASEGT. V lost 0 bases, J lost 5 bases, and 7 bases lay in between. CDR3 length: 13 amino acids. CDR3 residues: CASSEALDETQYF. The CDR3 nucleotides are TGTGCCAGCAGTGAAGCGCTAGATGAGACCCAGTACTTC.

This clonotype was picked up many times. The CDR3 reads CASSLIRGGTSVNTGELFF. As DNA, the CDR3 is TGTGCCAGCAGTCTAATTCGGGGAGGGACTAGCGTGAACACCGGGGAGCTGTTTTTT. The V call is TRBV28, the J call TRBJ2-2; 10 positions agree with TRBD2. Looked up from germline, CDR1 is MDHEN and CDR2 is SYDVKM. J gave up 1 base and V 5 bases, and 13 bases lay outside the gene matches. CDR3 size: 19 residues.

This clonotype was seen at least ten times. The V gene is TRBV5-6, the J gene TRBJ1-2, with TRBD1 as a possible D gene (6 bases). Germline V CDR1 and CDR2: SGHDT, YYEEEE. The ends were cut back, 4 bases at V and 4 bases at J, with 23 bases in the middle. This CDR3 is built from 17 residues. CDR3 in amino acids: CASSIQTGSHSLYGYTF. CDR3 coding DNA: TGTGCCAGCAGCATACAGACAGGTTCCCACTCCCTCTATGGCTACACCTTC. The full variable domain, its missing parts supplied by reference TRBV5-6 and TRBJ1-2, is DAGVTQSPTHLIKTRGQQVTLRCSPKSGHDTVSWYQQALGQGPQFIFQYYEEEERQRGNFPDRFSGHQFPNYSSELNVNALLLGDSALYLCASSIQTGSHSLYGYTFGSGTRLTVV.

This clonotype occurred a few times. The chain is built from TRBV12-3 or TRBV12-4 and TRBJ2-3; D gene uncertain. V lost 3 bases and J 0 bases, leaving 10 bases between the germline ends. This CDR3 is built from 15 residues. The CDR3 here is CASSFRSSSTDTQYF. CDR3 bases: TGTGCCAGCAGTTTTAGGAGTTCTAGCACAGATACGCAGTATTTT.

This clonotype was observed at least ten times. The chain carries TRBV7-9 and TRBJ2-7; possibly TRBD1 or TRBD2 for D (5 bases each). The CDR3 is 16 amino acids. CDR1 and CDR2 from the germline V gene are SEHNR and FQNEAQ (reference sequence). Trimming left V 3 bases short and J 4 bases short, with 19 bases between. In nucleotides, the CDR3 is TGTGCCAGCAGCTTCCTCTGGTCCGGGGCGAGATACGAGCAGTACTTC. This encodes CASSFLWSGARYEQYF.

This clonotype has ten or more counts. The genes are TRBV13 and TRBJ1-1, with 7 bases lining up with TRBD1. V dropped 4 bases and J dropped 1; count of bases not matched to a gene: 9. Germline assignment: CDR1 PRHDT and CDR2 FYEKMQ (reference sequence). The length of the CDR3 is 16 residues. The CDR3 bases are TGTGCCAGCAGCTCGACGGGGGACAGAAGGAACACTGAAGCTTTCTTT. It yields the protein CASSSTGDRRNTEAFF.

At least ten counts were recorded for this clonotype. The chain carries TRBV27 and TRBJ2-7; a weak D match, TRBD1 (5 bases). Germline values: CDR1 MNHEY, CDR2 SMNVEV (reference sequence). V was shortened by 3 bases and J by 4 bases, with 16 bases between the two germline ends. The CDR3 totals 15 residues. CDR3 in amino acids: CASSLIMGREYEQYF. The CDR3 bases are TGTGCCAGCAGTTTGATCATGGGCAGGGAATACGAGCAGTACTTC.

This clonotype has a handful of counts. The chain joins TRBV27 to TRBJ2-3; D might be TRBD1 (5 bases). The CDR3 has 14 amino acids. Germline V gene sequence: CDR1 MNHEY, CDR2 SMNVEV (reference sequence). V was cut by 3 bases and J by 4 bases, with 11 bases left in between. This CDR3 reads CASSFPPGSDTQYF. CDR3 DNA: TGTGCCAGCAGTTTTCCCCCAGGGTCAGATACGCAGTATTTT.

V is TRBV6-1 and J is TRBJ2-1; 8 bases agree with TRBD2. Unmatched junction bases numbered 8, after V lost 6 bases and J lost 7 bases. The V gene's germline CDR1 is MNHNS and CDR2 SASEGT. The CDR3 contains 14 residues. DNA of the CDR3: TGTGCCAGCAGATCAAGCGGGAGTTTTAATGAGCAGTTCTTC. This codes for CASRSSGSFNEQFF.

As concerns this clonotype: One end of the junction fails to match germline, which may point to a read error. This chain connects TRBV7-2 to TRBJ2-1; D is undetermined. The CDR3 has 16 residues. The V gene's germline CDR1 is SGHTA and CDR2 FQGNSA. CDR3 nucleotides: TGTGCCAGCACCTTATATGCTCCGTCAAACTACAATGAGCAGTTCTTC. Translating it yields CASTLYAPSNYNEQFF.

The J gene is TRBJ2-7, the V gene TRBV7-9, with TRBD2 identical over 9 bases. Trimming cost V 3 bases and J 7 bases; bases outside gene matches: 10. The CDR3 has 15 residues. Germline CDR1 and CDR2: SEHNR and FQNEAQ (reference sequence). CDR3 in amino acids: CASSFRGGRAGEQYF. The CDR3 DNA sequence: TGTGCCAGCAGCTTCCGAGGCGGGAGGGCCGGGGAGCAGTACTTC.

This clonotype was picked up a small number of times. J is TRBJ1-2 and V is TRBV27; D unresolved. Germline loops: CDR1 MNHEY, CDR2 SMNVEV (reference sequence). The ends were cut back, 3 bases at V and 0 bases at J, with 5 bases in the middle. The CDR3 has 13 residues. CDR3 sequence reads: CASSFYANYGYTF. The CDR3 DNA reads as TGTGCCAGCAGTTTCTACGCTAACTATGGCTACACCTTC.

In this sample, this clonotype turned up many times. The rearrangement joins TRBV27 to TRBJ2-7, with 7 bases identical to TRBD1. The J segment lost 6 bases and the V segment lost 5 bases, leaving 7 bases of the junction unmatched. This CDR3 is 13 amino acids long. CDR1 and CDR2 (germline): MNHEY, SMNVEV (reference sequence). CDR3 protein: CASSGRQGLEQYF. CDR3 in DNA: TGTGCCAGCAGTGGACGACAGGGCCTCGAGCAGTACTTC.